Included here is one T cell receptor beta chain sequence, with context. The target antigen is unknown. The sample holds other DNA sequences that translate to the same CDR3. Amplification used 60 Vbeta primers and 13 Jbeta primers. Sequencing was performed with immunoSEQ multiplex PCR; in TCRdb, only in-frame clones are kept and a portion is missing. The sample consists of under 200,000 clones, approximately 62% of them appearing once. Trimming removed 0 bases at V and 2 bases at J, with 7 bases between. CDR3 length equals 14 residues. Germline-derived CDR1 and CDR2 are MNHEY and SVGAGI. The data were taken from a study of cytomegalovirus exposure and HLA in healthy donors. Study as a whole: There were a few hundred genotyped donors. Of these, 75% to 85% fell in the genetic ancestry cluster associated with self-reported Caucasian donors. Whole-study findings and limits: Earlier analysis yielded a pattern in which most TCR beta V segments were productive about 90% or about 30% of the time. Later, an analysis found that common viral pathogens appeared to be linked with several of the most significant clusters.

The chain combines TRBV6-5 with TRBJ1-2; D unresolved. Input material: PBMCs. The sequence came from a man aged 45-60 years in good health and CMV-seronegative. The CDR3 region has the DNA TGTGCCAGCAGTTACTCGCGACAAAACTATGGCTACACCTTC. This translates into CASSYSRQNYGYTF.